This paragraph reports one T cell receptor beta chain. Its antigen is unknown. With 3 bases clipped from V and 2 bases from J, the junction kept 4 bases outside the gene matches. Germline V gene lookup returns CDR1 KGHDR and CDR2 SFDVKD. CDR3 size: 16 residues. This entry belongs to a study of early T cells in non-severe SARS-CoV-2 infection. Background on the study: It was bulk RNA from unsorted whole blood that was sequenced, and the chains were unpaired.

Broader study findings: VDJdb matches were skewed toward anti-spike CD8 T cell responses.

Unique molecular identifiers were affixed to single, distinct cDNA molecules. Each CDR3 protein gets one entry after TCRdb re-called the 5' RACE reads with MiXCR. The table records roughly 54,000 distinct CDR3 sequences, roughly 12% of them present only once. The sequence was obtained from an adult who was a healthcare worker with PCR-confirmed SARS-CoV-2 infection or an uninfected control (not recorded which). The sequencing sample was made of whole blood. V usage is TRBV24-1 and J usage is TRBJ2-3, with TRBD2 matching over 10 bases. CDR3 nucleotide sequence: TGTGCCACCAGTGATCCCGGACTAGCGGTCACAGATACGCAGTATTTT. It codes for CATSDPGLAVTDTQYF.